Listed below are T cell receptor beta chains from one sample, sequenced in a study of cytomegalovirus exposure and HLA in healthy donors. The repertoire was sequenced with immunoSEQ multiplex PCR; TCRdb's copy has only in-frame clones and lacks some. The data hold around 170,000 clones, with 78% observed a single time. The sequencing sample was made of PBMCs. These receptors all stem from a male donor in good health and CMV-seronegative. CDR3s leave out the opening cysteine and the closing phenylalanine or tryptophan. Some rows mark clone size as missing; the rest say once, few, many or name a class of expanded clone.

TRBV27,-,TRBJ2-7,13,ASSRRQGLAYEQY
TRBV7-2,-,TRBJ2-7,13,ASSLDRVWVYEQY
TRBV7-2,-,TRBJ1-5,11,ASSPDRARPQH
TRBV9,-,TRBJ2-3,13,ASSVVGRGTDTQY
TRBV7-9,-,TRBJ2-1,11,ASSLSLNNEQF
TRBV5-1,few,TRBJ1-1,9,ASSGDSEAF
TRBV18,few,TRBJ1-3,13,ASSATGPSGNTIY
TRBV27,-,TRBJ2-7,13,ASSPGQGVHYEQY
TRBV27,once,TRBJ2-7,13,ASSSPGQGLVEQY
TRBV6-1,-,TRBJ1-2,12,ASSDLLQGPGYT
TRBV5-6,-,TRBJ1-3,12,ASSLQGTGNTIY
TRBV5-4,medium-sized,TRBJ1-2,11,ASSLGATYGYT
TRBV6-5,-,TRBJ1-2,12,ASSLSGQGGGYT
TRBV28,-,TRBJ1-5,10,ASGQVSQPQH
TRBV27,-,TRBJ1-6,12,ASSYPWANSPLH
TRBV29-1,few,TRBJ2-3,15,SVGTSGGTSKGYTQY
TRBV6-1,-,TRBJ2-5,12,ASSEYPVSETQY
TRBV9,-,TRBJ2-4,13,ASSAGHLAKNIQY
TRBV28,-,TRBJ1-2,12,ASSLSGVGYGYT
TRBV7-8,few,TRBJ1-2,12,ASSTRTGYYGYT